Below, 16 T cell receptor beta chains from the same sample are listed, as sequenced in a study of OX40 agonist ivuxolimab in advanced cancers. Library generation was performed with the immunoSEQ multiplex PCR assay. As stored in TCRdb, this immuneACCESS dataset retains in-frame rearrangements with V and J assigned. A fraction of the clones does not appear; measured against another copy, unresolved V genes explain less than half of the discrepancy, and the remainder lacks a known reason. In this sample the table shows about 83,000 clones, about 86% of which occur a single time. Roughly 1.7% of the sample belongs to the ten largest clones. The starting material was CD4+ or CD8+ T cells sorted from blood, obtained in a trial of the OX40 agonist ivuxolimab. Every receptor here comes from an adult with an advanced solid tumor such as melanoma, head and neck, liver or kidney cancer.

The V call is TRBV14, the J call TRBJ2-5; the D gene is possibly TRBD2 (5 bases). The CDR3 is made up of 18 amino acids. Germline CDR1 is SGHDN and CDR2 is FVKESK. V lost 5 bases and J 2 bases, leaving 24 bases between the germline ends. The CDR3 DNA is TGTGCCAGCAGCAAAGTGGCAGGAGGATGGTCACTTCAAGAGACCCAGTACTTC. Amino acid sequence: CASSKVAGGWSLQETQYF.

DNA of the CDR3: TGTGCCAGTAGTAAGGGGCCCCATGGGAAAGAAAAACTGTTTTTT. Protein sequence: CASSKGPHGKEKLFF. This chain uses TRBV19 with TRBJ1-4; D may be TRBD1 (5 bases). This CDR3 has 15 amino acids. Germline V gene data show CDR1 as LNHDA and CDR2 as SQIVND (reference sequence). V was cut by 4 bases and J by 8 bases, with 17 bases left in between. The full variable domain, in which reference TRBV19 and TRBJ1-4 provide the parts outside the CDR3, is DGGITQSPKYLFRKEGQNVTLSCEQNLNHDAMYWYRQDPGQGLRLIYYSQIVNDFQKGDIAEGYSVSREKKESFPLTVTSAQKNPTAFYLCASSKGPHGKEKLFFGSGTQLSVL.

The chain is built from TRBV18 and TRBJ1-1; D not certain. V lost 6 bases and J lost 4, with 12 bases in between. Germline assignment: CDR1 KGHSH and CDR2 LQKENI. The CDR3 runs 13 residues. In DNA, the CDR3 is TGTGCCAGCTCCGACCGTCAGGTCACTGAAGCTTTCTTT. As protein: CASSDRQVTEAFF.

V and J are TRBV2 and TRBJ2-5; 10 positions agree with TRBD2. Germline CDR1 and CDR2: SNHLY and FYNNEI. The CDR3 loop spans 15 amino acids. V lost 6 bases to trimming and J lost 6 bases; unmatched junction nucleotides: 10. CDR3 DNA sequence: TGTGCCAGCAGCGCTGGGAGCGGGGGGGCAAAGACCCAGTACTTC. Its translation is CASSAGSGGAKTQYF.

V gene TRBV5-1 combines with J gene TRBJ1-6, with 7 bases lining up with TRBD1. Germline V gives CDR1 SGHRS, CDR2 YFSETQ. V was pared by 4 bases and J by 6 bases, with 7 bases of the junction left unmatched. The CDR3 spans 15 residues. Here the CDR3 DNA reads TGCGCCAGCAGCCCCAGCGGGGACAGTAATTCACCCCTCCACTTT. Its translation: CASSPSGDSNSPLHF.

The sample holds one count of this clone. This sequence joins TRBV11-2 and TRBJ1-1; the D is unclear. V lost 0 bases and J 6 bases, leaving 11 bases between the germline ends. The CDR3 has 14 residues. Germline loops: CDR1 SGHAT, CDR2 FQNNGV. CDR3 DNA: TGTGCCAGCAGCTTAGATACCCAGGAACCTGAAGCTTTCTTT. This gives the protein CASSLDTQEPEAFF.

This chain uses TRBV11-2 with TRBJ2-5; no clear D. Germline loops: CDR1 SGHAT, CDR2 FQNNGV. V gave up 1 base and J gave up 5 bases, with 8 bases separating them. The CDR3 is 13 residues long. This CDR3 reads CASSLVGWETQYF. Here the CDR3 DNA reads TGTGCCAGCAGCTTAGTTGGTTGGGAGACCCAGTACTTC.

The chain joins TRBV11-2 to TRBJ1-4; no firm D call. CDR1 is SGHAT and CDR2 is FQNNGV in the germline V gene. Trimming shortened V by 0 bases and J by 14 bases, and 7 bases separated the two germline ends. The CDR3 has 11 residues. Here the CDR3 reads CASSLEEELFF. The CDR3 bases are TGTGCCAGCAGCTTAGAGGAAGAGCTGTTTTTT.

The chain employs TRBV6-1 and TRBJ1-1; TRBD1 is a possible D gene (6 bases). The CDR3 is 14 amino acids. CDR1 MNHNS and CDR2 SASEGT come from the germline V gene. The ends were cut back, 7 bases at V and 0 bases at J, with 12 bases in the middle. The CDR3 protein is CASTETGMNTEAFF. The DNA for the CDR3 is TGTGCCAGCACCGAGACAGGAATGAACACTGAAGCTTTCTTT.

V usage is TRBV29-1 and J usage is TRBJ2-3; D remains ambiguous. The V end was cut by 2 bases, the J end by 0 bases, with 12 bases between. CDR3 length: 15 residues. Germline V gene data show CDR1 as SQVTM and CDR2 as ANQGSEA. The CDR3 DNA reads TGCAGCGTTGAAAGGCTAGGCGCCAGCACAGATACGCAGTATTTT. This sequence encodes CSVERLGASTDTQYF.

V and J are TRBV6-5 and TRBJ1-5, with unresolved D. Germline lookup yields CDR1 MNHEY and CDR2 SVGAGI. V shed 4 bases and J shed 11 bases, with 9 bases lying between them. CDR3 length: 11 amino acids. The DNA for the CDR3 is TGTGCCAGCAGTTCCCCAGGAGCCCAGCATTTT. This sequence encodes CASSSPGAQHF.

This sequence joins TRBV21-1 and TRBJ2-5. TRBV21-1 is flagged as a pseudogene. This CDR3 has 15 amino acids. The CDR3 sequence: CASSKGAALKETQYF. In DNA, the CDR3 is TGTGCCAGCAGCAAAGGGGCGGCCTTGAAAGAGACCCAGTACTTC.

CDR3 region: CASSVVGGTDTQYF. The CDR3 nucleotides read TGTGCCAGCAGCGTAGTGGGGGGGACAGATACGCAGTATTTT. The chain recombines TRBV9 with TRBJ2-3, with 7 bases lining up with TRBD2. This CDR3 has 14 amino acids. J lost 3 bases, V lost 0 bases, and 1 base had no gene match. Germline V CDR1 and CDR2: SGDLS, YYNGEE.

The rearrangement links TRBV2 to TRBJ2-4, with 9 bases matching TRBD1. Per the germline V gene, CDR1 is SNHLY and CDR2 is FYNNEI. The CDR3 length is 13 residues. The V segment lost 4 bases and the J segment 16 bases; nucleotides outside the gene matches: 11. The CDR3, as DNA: TGTGCCAGCAGTGTTAGCCGGGACAGGGACCACTACTTC. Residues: CASSVSRDRDHYF.

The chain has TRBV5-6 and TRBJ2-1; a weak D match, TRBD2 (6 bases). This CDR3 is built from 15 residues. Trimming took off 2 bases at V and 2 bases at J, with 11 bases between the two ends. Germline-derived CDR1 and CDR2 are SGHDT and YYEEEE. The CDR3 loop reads CASSLDGGTYNEQFF. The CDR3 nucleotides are TGTGCCAGCAGCTTAGACGGGGGAACCTACAATGAGCAGTTCTTC.

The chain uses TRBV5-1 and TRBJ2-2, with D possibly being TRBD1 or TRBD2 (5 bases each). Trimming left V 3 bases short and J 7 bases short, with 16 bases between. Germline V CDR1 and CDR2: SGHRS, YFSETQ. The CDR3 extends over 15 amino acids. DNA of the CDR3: TGCGCCAGCAGCTGGGACCCGGATCCGGGCGGGGAGCTGTTTTTT. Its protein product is CASSWDPDPGGELFF.